This paragraph covers one T cell receptor beta chain sequence. Its binding antigen is unknown. One end of the junction does not line up with germline, which may come from a read error. Including the terminal cysteine and phenylalanine, the CDR3 comprises 15 residues. The CDR3 DNA has 45 bases and is translated from base 1. The germline V gene sets CDR1 to SGHAT and CDR2 to FQNNGV. TCRbeta CDR3 regions were amplified from genomic DNA by means of the immunoSEQ Assay, a bias-controlled multiplex PCR. The original pipeline was this. Within the assay, amplification of reference gene primers was used to estimate how many nucleated cells each sample contained. To quantify the absolute abundance of each unique TCRbeta CDR3 rearrangement, sequence reads were collapsed and filtered. Productive Simpson clonality was computed per sample as the square root of Simpson's diversity index over productive rearrangements. In TCRdb, the immuneACCESS table is reduced to in-frame sequences with V and J assigned. These tables do not hold every clone; where another copy was compared, an unresolved V gene accounts for under half, and the others remain unexplained. That table gives V, J and clone size, and the DNA gave D and trimming. The sample table lists approximately 260,000 clones, approximately 90% of them with a count of one. Of the sample, 3.6% falls within the top ten clones.

The data were taken from a study of blood T cell repertoires in COVID-19 (dated by TCRdb to 2020 to 2021). As for the study more broadly: Collaborator samples came from the United States, Italy and Spain and covered acute and convalescent phases of COVID-19. Samples were obtained from the ongoing ImmuneRACE study (first 160 participants) and from 950 to 1,500 subjects provided by 6 global collaborators. A de-identified subject ID, COVID-19 status, age in years and sex were almost always included in the sample metadata. The material from the prospective study consisted of cDNA or gDNA derived from T cells, B-cell-depleted T cells, or PBMCs. The repertoires were released in a freely available public database intended as a resource for research on the immune response to SARS-CoV-2. The dataset comprised deeply sampled blood TCRbeta repertoires from subjects exposed to, actively infected with, or recovered from COVID-19. HLA class I and class II types, where available, came from metadata supplied by the sample provider rather than from assay-based typing.

Each collaborating institution followed its own protocols to collect whole blood in K2EDTA tubes. For TCRbeta analysis, collaborators shipped samples in one of three forms: frozen whole blood, isolated PBMCs, or DNA extracted from either of those sample types. Study-wide findings and limitations: The quantity of clinical and demographic metadata differed by source and by participant and was supplied without curation.

Sample: peripheral blood. The rearranged chain carries TRBV11-2 and TRBJ2-2; a weak D assignment points to TRBD1 (5 bases agree). The source of this sequence is a man aged 18 to 30 with active or convalescent COVID-19. The sequence in DNA is TGTGCCAGCAGCCTAGAAGGGGTAGGGGCCGGGGAGCTGTTTTTT. This sequence encodes CASSLEGVGAGELFF.